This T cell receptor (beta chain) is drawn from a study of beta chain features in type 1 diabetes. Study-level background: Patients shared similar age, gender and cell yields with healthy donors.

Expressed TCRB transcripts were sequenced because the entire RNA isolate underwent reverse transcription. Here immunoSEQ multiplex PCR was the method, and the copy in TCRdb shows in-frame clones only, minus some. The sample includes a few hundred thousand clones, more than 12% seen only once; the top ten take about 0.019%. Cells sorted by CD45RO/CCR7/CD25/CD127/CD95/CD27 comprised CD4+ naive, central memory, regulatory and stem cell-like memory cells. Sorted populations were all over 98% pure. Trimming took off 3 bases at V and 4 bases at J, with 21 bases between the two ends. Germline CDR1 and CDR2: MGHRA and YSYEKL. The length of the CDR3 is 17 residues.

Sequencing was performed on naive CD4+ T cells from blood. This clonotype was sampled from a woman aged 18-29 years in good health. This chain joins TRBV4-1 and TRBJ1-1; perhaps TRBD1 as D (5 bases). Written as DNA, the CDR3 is TGCGCCAGCAGCCAGCAAGACGGGGGGGAAGGGACCACTGAAGCTTTCTTT. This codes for CASSQQDGGEGTTEAFF.